This T cell receptor (beta chain) was profiled in a study of spatial heterogeneity in lung cancer. The study, taken as a whole, reports: Tumor mutation counts were tracked by expanded intratumoral alpha and beta TCR counts.

TCRdb re-called the 5' RACE reads with MiXCR, one entry per CDR3 protein. Altogether 2,000 to 3,000 distinct CDR3 sequences are present, around 20% being singletons, with the ten largest covering over 7.5%. The sample's time point: sample taken at primary tumor resection. No cells were sorted before sequencing. The whole RNA sequenced was extracted from tumor, nontumor lung or frozen PBMC. Judged by abundance, this clonotype is medium-sized. Its antigen is still unknown. The germline gives CDR1 LGHNA, CDR2 YSLEER. The CDR3 is 17 amino acids. The V end was cut by 3 bases, the J end by 4 bases, with 20 bases between.

The source is a male donor with early-stage non-small cell lung cancer. The V and J genes are TRBV4-3 and TRBJ2-3, with D possibly being TRBD1 or TRBD2 (7 bases each). This sample comprised lung tumor tissue, obtained at surgery. For the CDR3, the DNA is TGCGCCAGCAGCCAGGTGGTCGCAGGGGGGGTGGCAGATACGCAGTATTTT. Translated, it gives CASSQVVAGGVADTQYF.